The 15 T cell receptor beta chains reported below all come from one sample, sequenced in a study of control samples from healthy donors and cancer patients. The protocol was immunoSEQ multiplex PCR, while the TCRdb copy is restricted to in-frame clones and leaves out a portion. The sample yields around 180,000 clones, approximately 86% seen once. The sample taken for sequencing was blood. These receptors came from a woman in her 30s in good health.

V is TRBV15 and J is TRBJ2-7; D is unclear. CDR1 and CDR2 (germline): LNHNV, YYDKDF (reference sequence). CDR3 length equals 18 residues. Between the trimmed V and J ends, which lost 1 base and 0 bases, there was a span of 19 bases. Here the CDR3 reads CATSRAPGLAVSSYEQYV. The CDR3 coding sequence is TGTGCCACCAGCAGAGCCCCTGGGCTCGCGGTTAGCTCCTACGAGCAGTACGTC.

The chain combines TRBV10-3 with TRBJ1-5; possibly TRBD1 for D (6 bases). The CDR3 is made up of 15 amino acids. V was pared by 3 bases and J by 6 bases, with 15 bases between. Germline V gives CDR1 ENHRY, CDR2 SYGVKD. The chain's CDR3 is CAISDLEGGRQPQHF. The CDR3 DNA reads as TGTGCCATCAGTGACCTCGAGGGGGGGCGTCAGCCCCAGCATTTT.

This clone was recorded once. The CDR3 DNA follows: TGTGCCAGCAGTCCATCAGGGGTAAGGAATCAGCCCCAGCATTTT. It encodes CASSPSGVRNQPQHF. This rearrangement joins TRBV6-5 to TRBJ1-5; TRBD1 is a possible D gene (6 bases). Per germline, CDR1 MNHEY and CDR2 SVGAGI. The V end was cut by 5 bases, the J end by 4 bases, with 15 bases between. The CDR3 runs to 15 residues.

The gene calls are TRBV6-5 and TRBJ2-3; maybe TRBD1 (6 bases). This CDR3 contains 13 residues. Germline CDR1 MNHEY, CDR2 SVGAGI. Trimming left V 6 bases short and J 7 bases short, with 14 bases between. The CDR3 sequence: CASSATGWHTQYF. The CDR3 bases are TGTGCCAGCAGCGCGACAGGCTGGCATACGCAGTATTTT.

This sequence joins TRBV3-1 (or the pseudogene TRBV3-2) and TRBJ1-2; D remains unclear. V lost 0 bases to trimming and J lost 2 bases, with 7 bases between them. There are 14 residues in the CDR3. Germline CDR1 LGHDT, CDR2 YNNKEL (reference sequence). CDR3 nucleotide sequence: TGTGCCAGCAGCCAAGATCGAGGGAACTATGGCTACACCTTC. This encodes CASSQDRGNYGYTF.

J is TRBJ2-3 and V is TRBV3-1 (or the pseudogene TRBV3-2); D remains ambiguous. The CDR3 extends over 11 amino acids. Germline V gene lookup returns CDR1 LGHDT and CDR2 YNNKEL (reference sequence). Trimming shortened V by 2 bases and J by 6 bases, and 3 bases separated the two germline ends. This CDR3 reads CASSQLDTQYF. The CDR3 nucleotides are TGTGCCAGCAGCCAATTGGATACGCAGTATTTT.

The chain uses TRBV27 and TRBJ2-6; weak D call: TRBD2 (5 bases). The CDR3 runs to 18 residues. Between the trimmed V and J ends, which lost 5 bases and 0 bases, there was a span of 17 bases. Looked up from germline, CDR1 is MNHEY and CDR2 is SMNVEV (reference sequence). CDR3 nucleotide sequence: TGTGCCAGCAGTACTCTACCGGGGTCCAACTCTGGGGCCAACGTCCTGACTTTC. Amino acid sequence: CASSTLPGSNSGANVLTF.

This chain joins TRBV7-9 and TRBJ1-5, with no clear D. The CDR3 is made up of 14 amino acids. Germline V gene data show CDR1 as SEHNR and CDR2 as FQNEAQ (reference sequence). V gave up 2 bases and J gave up 4 bases, with 9 bases separating them. The CDR3 bases are TGTGCCAGCAGCTTAAGCGGGAATAATCAGCCCCAGCATTTT. This sequence encodes CASSLSGNNQPQHF.

This chain uses TRBV6-5 with TRBJ1-1; D not resolved. V dropped 7 bases and J dropped 1 base, with 10 bases sitting between them. Germline values: CDR1 MNHEY, CDR2 SVGAGI. There are 13 residues in the CDR3. Here the CDR3 reads CASTVNRNTEAFF. For the CDR3, the DNA is TGTGCCAGCACCGTAAATAGGAACACTGAAGCTTTCTTT.

V and J are TRBV25-1 and TRBJ2-5; 7 bases agree with TRBD1. Germline CDR1 and CDR2: MGHDK and SYGVNS. CDR3 length: 14 residues. The V gene end was trimmed by 6 bases and the J gene end by 6 bases; junction bases not matched to a gene: 10. The CDR3 protein is CASSEQGLLKTQYF. The CDR3 DNA sequence: TGTGCCAGCAGCGAACAGGGGCTTCTGAAGACCCAGTACTTC.

This rearrangement joins TRBV5-1 to TRBJ1-2, with D perhaps matching TRBD1 (6 bases). Trimming stripped 5 bases from V and 3 bases from J, with 14 bases between. The CDR3 spans 14 residues. CDR1 and CDR2 from the germline V gene are SGHRS and YFSETQ. This CDR3 is CASSYAGADYGYTF. The CDR3, as DNA: TGCGCCAGCAGTTATGCAGGGGCAGACTATGGCTACACCTTC.

The chain carries TRBV5-1 and TRBJ2-1; TRBD2 matches 9 bases. The CDR3 is made up of 15 amino acids. CDR1 SGHRS and CDR2 YFSETQ come from the germline V gene. With 0 bases clipped from V and 7 bases from J, the junction kept 5 bases outside the gene matches. The CDR3 sequence is CASSLANSGGNEQFF. CDR3 sequence (DNA): TGCGCCAGCAGCTTGGCCAACAGCGGGGGGAATGAGCAGTTCTTC.

The V call is TRBV5-6, the J call TRBJ1-1; D remains unclear. This CDR3 has 14 amino acids. Per the germline V gene, CDR1 is SGHDT and CDR2 is YYEEEE. V was cut by 4 bases and J by 1 base, with 11 bases left in between. For the CDR3, the DNA is TGTGCCAGCAGCCCGCAGGCGGGGAACACTGAAGCTTTCTTT. Amino acid sequence: CASSPQAGNTEAFF.

The chain combines TRBV5-1 with TRBJ1-2, with a possible D match to TRBD1 (5 bases). V gave up 3 bases and J gave up 4 bases, with 13 bases separating them. The CDR3 runs to 14 residues. CDR1 is SGHRS and CDR2 is YFSETQ in the germline V gene. The CDR3 reads CASSSEGTGYGYTF. CDR3 coding DNA: TGCGCCAGCAGCTCCGAAGGGACCGGCTATGGCTACACCTTC.

This sequence joins TRBV19 and TRBJ1-1; D is unclear. The CDR3 extends over 13 amino acids. Germline V gives CDR1 LNHDA, CDR2 SQIVND (reference sequence). V was clipped by 6 bases and J by 7 bases, with 15 bases between them. The chain's CDR3 is CASRPSGRSEAFF. CDR3 DNA sequence: TGTGCCAGTAGACCATCCGGGCGTAGTGAAGCTTTCTTT.